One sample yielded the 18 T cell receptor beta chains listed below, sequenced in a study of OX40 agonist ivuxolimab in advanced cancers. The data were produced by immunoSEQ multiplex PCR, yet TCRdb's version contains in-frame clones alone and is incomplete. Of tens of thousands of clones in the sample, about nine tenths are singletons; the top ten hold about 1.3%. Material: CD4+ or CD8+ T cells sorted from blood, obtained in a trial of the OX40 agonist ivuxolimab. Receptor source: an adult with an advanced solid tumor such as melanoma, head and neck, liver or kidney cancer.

This CDR3 is CASSSPPTGTGANVLTF. The CDR3 DNA reads as TGTGCCAGCAGTTCCCCACCTACAGGGACAGGGGCCAACGTCCTGACTTTC. V usage is TRBV28 and J usage is TRBJ2-6, with D perhaps matching TRBD1 (6 bases). This CDR3 has 17 residues. Per the germline V gene, CDR1 is MDHEN and CDR2 is SYDVKM. Trimming cost V 4 bases and J 4 bases, with 17 bases left between them. Full variable domain (remainder filled in from reference TRBV28 and TRBJ2-6): DVKVTQSSRYLVKRTGEKVFLECVQDMDHENMFWYRQDPGLGLRLIYFSYDVKMKEKGDIPEGYSVSREKKERFSLILESASTNQTSMYLCASSSPPTGTGANVLTFGAGSRLTVL.

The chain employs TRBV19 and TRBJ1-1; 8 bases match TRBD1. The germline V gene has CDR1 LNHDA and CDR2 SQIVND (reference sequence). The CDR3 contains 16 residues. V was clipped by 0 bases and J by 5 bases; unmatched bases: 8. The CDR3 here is CASSIEAGGGRTEAFF. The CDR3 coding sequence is TGTGCCAGTAGTATAGAGGCAGGGGGCGGCAGAACTGAAGCTTTCTTT.

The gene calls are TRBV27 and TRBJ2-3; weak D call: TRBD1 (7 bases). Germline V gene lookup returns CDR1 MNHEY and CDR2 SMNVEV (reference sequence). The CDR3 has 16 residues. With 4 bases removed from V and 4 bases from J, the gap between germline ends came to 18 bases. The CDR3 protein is CASSSYLGGGPDTQYF. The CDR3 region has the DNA TGTGCCAGCAGTTCGTACCTTGGAGGGGGCCCAGATACGCAGTATTTT.

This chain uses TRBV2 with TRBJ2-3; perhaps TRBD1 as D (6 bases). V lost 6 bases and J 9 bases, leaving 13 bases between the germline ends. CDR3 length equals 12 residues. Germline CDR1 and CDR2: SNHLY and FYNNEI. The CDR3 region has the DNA TGTGCCAGCAGATTCTCGCAGGGGACGCAGTATTTT. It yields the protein CASRFSQGTQYF.

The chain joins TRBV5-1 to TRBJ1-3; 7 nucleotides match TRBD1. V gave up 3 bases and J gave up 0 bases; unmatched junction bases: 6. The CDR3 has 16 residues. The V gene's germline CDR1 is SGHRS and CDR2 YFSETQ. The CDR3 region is CASSSVPGGSGNTIYF. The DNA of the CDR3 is TGCGCCAGCAGCTCGGTCCCAGGGGGCTCTGGAAACACCATATATTTT. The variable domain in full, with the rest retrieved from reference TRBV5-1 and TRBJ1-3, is KAGVTQTPRYLIKTRGQQVTLSCSPISGHRSVSWYQQTPGQGLQFLFEYFSETQRNKGNFPGRFSGRQFSNSRSEMNVSTLELGDSALYLCASSSVPGGSGNTIYFGEGSWLTVV.

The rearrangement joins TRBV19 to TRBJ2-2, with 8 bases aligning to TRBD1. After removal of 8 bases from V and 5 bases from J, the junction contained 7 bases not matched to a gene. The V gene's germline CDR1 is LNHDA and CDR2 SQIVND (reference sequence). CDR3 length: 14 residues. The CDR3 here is CASLDRAGTGELFF. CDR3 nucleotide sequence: TGTGCCAGTCTGGACAGGGCTGGGACCGGGGAGCTGTTTTTT.

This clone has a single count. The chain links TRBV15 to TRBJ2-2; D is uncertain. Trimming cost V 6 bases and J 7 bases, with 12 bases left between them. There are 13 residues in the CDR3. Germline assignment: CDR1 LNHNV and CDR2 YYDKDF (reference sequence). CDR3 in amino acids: CATSPRPDGELFF. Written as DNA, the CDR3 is TGTGCCACCAGTCCCCGTCCTGACGGGGAGCTGTTTTTT.

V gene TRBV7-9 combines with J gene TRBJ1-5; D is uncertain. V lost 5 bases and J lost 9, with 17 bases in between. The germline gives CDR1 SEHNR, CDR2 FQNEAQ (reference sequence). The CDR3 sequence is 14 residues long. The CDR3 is CASSHEGQAGPQHF. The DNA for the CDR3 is TGTGCCAGCAGCCACGAAGGGCAGGCAGGGCCCCAGCATTTT.

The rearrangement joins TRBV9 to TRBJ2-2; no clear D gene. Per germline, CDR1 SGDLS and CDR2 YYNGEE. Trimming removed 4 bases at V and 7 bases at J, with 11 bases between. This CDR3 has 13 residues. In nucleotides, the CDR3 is TGTGCCAGCAGCCCTAATGATGTCGGGGAGCTGTTTTTT. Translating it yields CASSPNDVGELFF.

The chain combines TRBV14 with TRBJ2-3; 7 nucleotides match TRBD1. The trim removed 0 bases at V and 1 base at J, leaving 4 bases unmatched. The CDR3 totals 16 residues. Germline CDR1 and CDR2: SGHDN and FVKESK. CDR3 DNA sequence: TGTGCCAGCAGCCAAGAAGACAGGGCGGGCACAGATACGCAGTATTTT. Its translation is CASSQEDRAGTDTQYF.

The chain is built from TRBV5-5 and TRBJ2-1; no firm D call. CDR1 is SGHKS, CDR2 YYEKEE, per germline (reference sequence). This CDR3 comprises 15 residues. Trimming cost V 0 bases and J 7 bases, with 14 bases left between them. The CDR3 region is CASSLAFTSRNEQFF. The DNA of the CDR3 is TGTGCCAGCAGCTTGGCCTTTACCAGCCGGAATGAGCAGTTCTTC.

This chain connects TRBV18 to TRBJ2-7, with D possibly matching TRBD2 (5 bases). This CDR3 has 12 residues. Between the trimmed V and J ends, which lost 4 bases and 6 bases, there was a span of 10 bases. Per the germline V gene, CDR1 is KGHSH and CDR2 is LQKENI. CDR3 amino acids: CASSLTGLEQYF. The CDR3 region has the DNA TGTGCCAGCTCACTCACTGGACTCGAGCAGTACTTC.

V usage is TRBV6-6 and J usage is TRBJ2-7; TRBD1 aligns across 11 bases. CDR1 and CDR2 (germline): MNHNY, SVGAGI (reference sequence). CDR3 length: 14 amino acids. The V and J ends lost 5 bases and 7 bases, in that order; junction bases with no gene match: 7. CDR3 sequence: CASSQQGTGGEQYF. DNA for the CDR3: TGTGCCAGCAGTCAACAGGGGACAGGGGGTGAGCAGTACTTC.

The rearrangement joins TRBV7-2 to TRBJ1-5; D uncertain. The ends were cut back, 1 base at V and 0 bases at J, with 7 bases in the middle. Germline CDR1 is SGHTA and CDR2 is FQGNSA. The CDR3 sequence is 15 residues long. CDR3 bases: TGTGCCAGCAGCTTAGGGGGTGGTAGCAATCAGCCCCAGCATTTT. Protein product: CASSLGGGSNQPQHF.

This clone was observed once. The CDR3 nucleotides read TGCAGCTTTGGGCGCTATGGCTACACCTTC. It translates to CSFGRYGYTF. This sequence joins TRBV29-1 and TRBJ1-2; D unresolved. The CDR3 totals 10 residues. With 8 bases removed from V and 4 bases from J, the gap between germline ends came to 8 bases. The germline CDR1 and CDR2 sequences are SQVTM and ANQGSEA.

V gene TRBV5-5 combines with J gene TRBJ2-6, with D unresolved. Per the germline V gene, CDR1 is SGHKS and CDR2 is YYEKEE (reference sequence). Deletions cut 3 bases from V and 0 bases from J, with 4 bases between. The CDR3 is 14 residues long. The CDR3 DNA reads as TGTGCCAGCAGCTCCTTCTCTGGGGCCAACGTCCTGACTTTC. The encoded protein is CASSSFSGANVLTF. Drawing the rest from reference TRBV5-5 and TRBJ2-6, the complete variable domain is DAGVTQSPTHLIKTRGQQVTLRCSPISGHKSVSWYQQVLGQGPQFIFQYYEKEERGRGNFPDRFSARQFPNYSSELNVNALLLGDSALYLCASSSFSGANVLTFGAGSRLTVL.

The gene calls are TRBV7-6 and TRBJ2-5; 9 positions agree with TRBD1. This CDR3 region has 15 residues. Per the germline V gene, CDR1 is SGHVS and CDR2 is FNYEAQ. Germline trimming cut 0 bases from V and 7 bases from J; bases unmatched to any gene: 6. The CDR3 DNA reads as TGTGCCAGCAGCTTAGCAGGGGGACAGGGCTGGACCCAGTACTTC. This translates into CASSLAGGQGWTQYF.

The CDR3 DNA follows: TGCGCCAGCAGCCAAGATGTTGGCAGAAGCTCTGGGGCCAACGTCCTGACTTTC. Protein sequence: CASSQDVGRSSGANVLTF. The chain is built from TRBV4-1 and TRBJ2-6; D remains ambiguous. Germline V CDR1 and CDR2: MGHRA, YSYEKL. The CDR3 has 18 residues. The germline V and J ends were trimmed by 0 bases and 0 bases, with 12 bases remaining between them.